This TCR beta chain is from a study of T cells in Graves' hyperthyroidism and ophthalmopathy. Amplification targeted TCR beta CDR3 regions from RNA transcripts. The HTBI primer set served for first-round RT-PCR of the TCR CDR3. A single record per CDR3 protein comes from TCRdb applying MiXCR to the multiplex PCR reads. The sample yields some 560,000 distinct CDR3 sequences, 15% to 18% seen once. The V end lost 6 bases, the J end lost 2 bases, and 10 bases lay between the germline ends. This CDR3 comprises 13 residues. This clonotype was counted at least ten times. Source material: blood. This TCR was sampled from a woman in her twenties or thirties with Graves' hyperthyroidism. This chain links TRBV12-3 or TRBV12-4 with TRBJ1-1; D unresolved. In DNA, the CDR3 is TGTGCCAGCAGCCCCGACGAAAACACTGAAGCTTTCTTT. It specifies CASSPDENTEAFF.